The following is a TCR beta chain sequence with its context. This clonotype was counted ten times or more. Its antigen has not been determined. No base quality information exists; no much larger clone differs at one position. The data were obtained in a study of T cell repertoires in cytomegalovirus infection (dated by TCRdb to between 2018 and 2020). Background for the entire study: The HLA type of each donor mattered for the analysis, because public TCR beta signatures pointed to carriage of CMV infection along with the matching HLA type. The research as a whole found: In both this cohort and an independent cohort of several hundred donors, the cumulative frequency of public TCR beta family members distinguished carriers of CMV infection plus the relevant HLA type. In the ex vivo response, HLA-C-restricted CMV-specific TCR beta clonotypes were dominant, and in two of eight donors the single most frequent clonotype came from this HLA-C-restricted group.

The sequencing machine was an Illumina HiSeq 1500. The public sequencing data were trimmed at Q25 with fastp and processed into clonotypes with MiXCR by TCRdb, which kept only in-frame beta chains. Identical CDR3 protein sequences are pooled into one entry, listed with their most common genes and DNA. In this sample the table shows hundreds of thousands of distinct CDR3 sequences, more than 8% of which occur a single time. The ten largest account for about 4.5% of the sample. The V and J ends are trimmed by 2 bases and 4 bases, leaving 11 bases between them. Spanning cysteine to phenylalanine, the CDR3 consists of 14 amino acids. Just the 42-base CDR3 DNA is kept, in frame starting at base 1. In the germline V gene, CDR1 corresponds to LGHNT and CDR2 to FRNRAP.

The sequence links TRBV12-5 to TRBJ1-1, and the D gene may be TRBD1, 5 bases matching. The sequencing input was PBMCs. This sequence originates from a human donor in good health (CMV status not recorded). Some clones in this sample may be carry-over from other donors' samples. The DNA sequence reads TGTGCTAGTGGTTTGAATGGCCAGGGCACTGAAGCTTTCTTT. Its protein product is CASGLNGQGTEAFF.